The 13 T cell receptor beta chains presented below share a single source sample, sequenced in a study of OX40 agonist ivuxolimab in advanced cancers. Library creation used the immunoSEQ multiplex PCR assay. The source is immuneACCESS, and TCRdb retained only in-frame sequences with V and J called. Part of the clones is not carried over; for the studies checked, unresolved V genes explain less than half of this, and the remainder is unexplained. Here the sample has about 17,000 clones; roughly four fifths occur a single time. Approximately 28% of the sample lies in the top ten. The starting material was CD4+ or CD8+ T cells sorted from blood, obtained in a trial of the OX40 agonist ivuxolimab. These TCRs come from an adult with an advanced solid tumor such as melanoma, head and neck, liver or kidney cancer.

This chain uses TRBV6-1 with TRBJ2-3; D tentatively reads TRBD1 or TRBD2 (5 bases each). The CDR3 totals 13 residues. Germline CDR1 MNHNS, CDR2 SASEGT. V was clipped by 1 base and J by 4 bases, with 6 bases between them. For the CDR3, the DNA is TGTGCCAGCAGTGAAGGAGGGGCAGATACGCAGTATTTT. Its translation: CASSEGGADTQYF.

This clone was recorded once. The genes are TRBV7-9 and TRBJ2-7, with TRBD1 matching 7 bases. CDR1 and CDR2 (germline): SEHNR, FQNEAQ (reference sequence). The junction had 11 bases not matched to a gene; V was cut back by 4 bases and J by 2 bases. This CDR3 region has 16 residues. The CDR3: CASSSPRQGNPYEQYF. For the CDR3, the DNA is TGTGCCAGCAGCTCGCCAAGACAGGGTAACCCCTACGAGCAGTACTTC.

By share, this clone counts as medium-sized. The chain combines TRBV9 with TRBJ2-3, with D unresolved. Germline loops: CDR1 SGDLS, CDR2 YYNGEE. Trimming shortened V by 0 bases and J by 0 bases, and 8 bases separated the two germline ends. The CDR3 extends over 15 amino acids. The CDR3 DNA reads as TGTGCCAGCAGCGTAGCGGTGGACAGCACAGATACGCAGTATTTT. Protein sequence: CASSVAVDSTDTQYF.

The V call is TRBV19, the J call TRBJ2-1, with D hard to call. Deletions cut 7 bases from V and 0 bases from J, with 13 bases between. Germline V lookup: CDR1 LNHDA, CDR2 SQIVND (reference sequence). The CDR3 sequence is 15 residues long. The CDR3 DNA reads TGTGCCAGTATCAACACAAGAGGCTCCTACAATGAGCAGTTCTTC. Translated: CASINTRGSYNEQFF.

This clone was recorded only once. V usage is TRBV6-9 and J usage is TRBJ2-1; D remains ambiguous. From germline, CDR1 is MNHGY and CDR2 SVAAGI. V gave up 5 bases and J gave up 3 bases, with 14 bases separating them. The CDR3 extends over 15 amino acids. CDR3 coding DNA: TGTGCCAGCAGTGATTTGACAAGTTACTACAATGAGCAGTTCTTC. It codes for CASSDLTSYYNEQFF.

The chain links TRBV7-9 to TRBJ2-1; D is ambiguous. The germline V gene encodes CDR1 SEHNR and CDR2 FQNEAQ (reference sequence). The CDR3 length is 15 residues. Trimming cost V 6 bases and J 0 bases, with 12 bases left between them. CDR3 coding DNA: TGTGCCAGCAGTGACCTCGCCAACTCCTACAATGAGCAGTTCTTC. Residues: CASSDLANSYNEQFF.

This chain uses TRBV7-9 with TRBJ2-2, with a possible D match to TRBD2 (5 bases). Trimming pared 2 bases from V and 3 bases from J, leaving 7 bases between. CDR3 size: 14 residues. CDR1 is SEHNR and CDR2 is FQNEAQ in the germline V gene (reference sequence). The CDR3 reads CASSLKGDTGELFF. For the CDR3, the DNA is TGTGCCAGCAGCTTAAAGGGAGACACCGGGGAGCTGTTTTTT.

This rearrangement joins TRBV7-8 to TRBJ1-1, with a weak D call TRBD1 (6 bases). CDR3 length: 16 residues. Germline-derived CDR1 and CDR2 are SGHVS and FQNEAQ. V was shortened by 2 bases and J by 6 bases, with 19 bases between the two germline ends. The DNA of the CDR3 is TGTGCCAGCAGCTTATTGGGGGGCCCTGGAGGGGCTGAAGCTTTCTTT. Amino acids: CASSLLGGPGGAEAFF.

The sample holds one count of this clone. The chain joins TRBV19 to TRBJ2-5; 8 bases line up with TRBD1. Germline V gives CDR1 LNHDA, CDR2 SQIVND (reference sequence). The CDR3 covers 15 residues. The ends lost 3 bases at V and 5 bases at J; junction bases unmatched: 8. The CDR3 coding sequence is TGTGCCAGTAGTATTCGTCAGGGGGCGAAGGAGACCCAGTACTTC. This encodes CASSIRQGAKETQYF.

The chain has TRBV7-9 and TRBJ2-1; TRBD2 is a possible D gene (5 bases). The CDR3 contains 15 residues. Germline lookup yields CDR1 SEHNR and CDR2 FQNEAQ (reference sequence). Trimming cost V 5 bases and J 7 bases, with 18 bases left between them. CDR3 residues: CASSMSFTSQNEQFF. DNA for the CDR3: TGTGCCAGCAGCATGAGTTTCACTAGTCAGAATGAGCAGTTCTTC.

Relative to its sample, this clone is medium-sized (0.01 to 0.1%). The gene calls are TRBV15 and TRBJ2-1, with D perhaps TRBD2 (5 bases). The V end lost 1 base, the J end lost 7 bases, and 14 bases lay between the germline ends. The CDR3 has 15 residues. The germline gives CDR1 LNHNV, CDR2 YYDKDF (reference sequence). The CDR3 bases are TGTGCCACCAGCAGAGGAGCGGAGCCTACAAATGAGCAGTTCTTC. This encodes CATSRGAEPTNEQFF.

A single count supports this clone. The chain carries TRBV5-6 and TRBJ1-2; 7 bases match TRBD1. This CDR3 comprises 14 residues. Germline CDR1 reads SGHDT; CDR2 reads YYEEEE. With V trimmed by 4 bases and J by 4 bases, 7 bases remained unmatched. The CDR3 DNA sequence: TGTGCCAGCAGCCCGGCGACAGGGATCTATGGCTACACCTTC. It is translated as CASSPATGIYGYTF.

V usage is TRBV9 and J usage is TRBJ1-3; tentative D call: TRBD1 (6 bases). From germline, CDR1 is SGDLS and CDR2 YYNGEE. V was shortened by 3 bases and J by 1 base, with 11 bases between the two germline ends. The CDR3 covers 15 residues. CDR3 amino acids: CASSAEGGSGNTIYF. For the CDR3, the DNA is TGTGCCAGCAGCGCGGAAGGGGGTTCTGGAAACACCATATATTTT.